This T cell receptor (beta chain) was captured by sequencing in a study of vaccination and CD4 T cells after COVID-19. Across the study: Stimuli were overlapping spike peptide pools of SARS-CoV-2 and three common cold coronaviruses (HCoV-NL63, HCoV-OC43, HCoV-229E).

Once obtained from cultured CD4+ T cells, the DNA was sequenced using the Oncomine TCR Beta short-read assay. TCRdb used MiXCR to reprocess the PCR reads, holding one entry per CDR3 protein. The sample consists of 9,500 to 15,000 distinct CDR3 sequences, 50% of them appearing once. Regarding treatment: approximately 9-day PBMC culture with coronavirus spike peptide pools or control peptides (ViraFEST assay). Convalescent patients tested SARS-CoV-2 PCR positive from March to December 2020, before Alpha, Beta and Delta emerged. As regards this clonotype: Antigen unknown.

This CDR3 spans 15 amino acids. V was shortened by 7 bases and J by 3 bases, with 18 bases between the two germline ends. Looked up from germline, CDR1 is SNHLY and CDR2 is FYNNEI. The V and J genes are TRBV2 and TRBJ2-5; D not certain. The TCR originated in a human donor who had recovered from COVID-19. The sample taken for sequencing was CD4+ T cells from blood, cultured in vitro. CDR3 in amino acids: CASTFGGYTEETQYF. CDR3 in DNA: TGTGCCAGCACGTTTGGCGGCTACACTGAAGAGACCCAGTACTTC.